These 19 T cell receptor beta chains share one sample of origin, sequenced in a study of cytomegalovirus exposure and HLA in healthy donors. PCR involved 60 Vbeta and 13 Jbeta primers. Data came from immunoSEQ multiplex PCR; TCRdb stores just in-frame clones and leaves some out. This table has under 250,000 clones, 75% to 85% appearing once. The specimen was PBMCs. Source of these receptors: a woman aged 55-69 years in good health and CMV-seropositive.

The chain recombines TRBV18 with TRBJ2-5; 10 bases map to TRBD2. V was clipped by 3 bases and J by 3 bases; unmatched bases: 1. This CDR3 contains 14 residues. Germline V gene lookup returns CDR1 KGHSH and CDR2 LQKENI. The CDR3 spells CASSPLAGEETQYF. CDR3 nucleotides: TGTGCCAGCTCACCTCTAGCGGGAGAAGAGACCCAGTACTTC. Combining the CDR3 with reference TRBV18 and TRBJ2-5 gives the whole variable domain NAGVMQNPRHLVRRRGQEARLRCSPMKGHSHVYWYRQLPEEGLKFMVYLQKENIIDESGMPKERFSAEFPKEGPSILRIQQVVRGDSAAYFCASSPLAGEETQYFGPGTRLLVL.

V is TRBV7-7 and J is TRBJ2-1; 8 nucleotides match TRBD2. The CDR3 has 17 residues. J lost 3 bases, V lost 5 bases, and 12 bases had no gene match. The germline CDR1 and CDR2 sequences are SSHAT and FNYEAQ (reference sequence). This CDR3 reads CASSPDWTSSLYNEQFF. CDR3 coding DNA: TGTGCCAGCAGCCCCGACTGGACTAGCAGTCTCTACAATGAGCAGTTCTTC.

This sequence joins TRBV6-1 and TRBJ2-5; 7 bases line up with TRBD2. The DNA end favors TRBJ2-7, so the J call may be wrong. The V gene's germline CDR1 is MNHNS and CDR2 SASEGT. The CDR3 is 14 residues long. Here the CDR3 DNA reads TGTGCCAGCACTCCCACTAGCGTTCCCTACGAGCAGTACTTC. Protein product: CASTPTSVPYEQYF.

The chain carries TRBV2 and TRBJ2-1; weak D call: TRBD2 (5 bases). CDR1 and CDR2 (germline): SNHLY, FYNNEI. CDR3 length equals 15 residues. The V gene lost 6 bases and the J gene lost 6 bases, with 18 bases spanning the gap. The CDR3 spells CASSRSEGRGNEQFF. CDR3 sequence (DNA): TGTGCCAGCAGCCGGAGCGAGGGAAGAGGCAATGAGCAGTTCTTC.

The V call is TRBV11-3, the J call TRBJ2-1; 7 bases map to TRBD2. The V and J ends lost 1 base and 3 bases, in that order; junction bases with no gene match: 9. The CDR3 extends over 17 amino acids. CDR1 and CDR2 (germline): SGHNT, YENEEA. CDR3 amino acids: CASSLGGPSGGYNEQFF. In nucleotides, the CDR3 is TGTGCCAGCAGCTTAGGAGGACCTAGCGGAGGCTACAATGAGCAGTTCTTC.

The chain recombines TRBV5-1 with TRBJ1-1, with 8 bases identical to TRBD1. CDR1 and CDR2 (germline): SGHRS, YFSETQ. The junction had 14 bases not matched to a gene; V was cut back by 4 bases and J by 3 bases. This CDR3 contains 17 residues. The CDR3 nucleotides are TGCGCCAGCAGCGGGGACAGGAGGCCCTCCGGAGACACTGAAGCTTTCTTT. This encodes CASSGDRRPSGDTEAFF.

J is TRBJ2-5 and V is TRBV23-1; possible D gene TRBD1, 6 bases. TRBV23-1 is recorded as an ORF, its role being uncertain. The CDR3 is 16 amino acids. Trimming cost V 2 bases and J 5 bases, with 18 bases left between them. DNA of the CDR3: TGCGCCAGCAGTCAACCCTCACAGGGAGCTGATGAGACCCAGTACTTC. Protein: CASSQPSQGADETQYF.

This clone showed up just once. V and J are TRBV19 and TRBJ2-1; TRBD1 matches 9 bases. The CDR3 has 15 amino acids. The germline V gene encodes CDR1 LNHDA and CDR2 SQIVND (reference sequence). With V trimmed by 4 bases and J by 6 bases, 7 bases remained unmatched. The CDR3 sequence: CASSTRDRVVNEQFF. The DNA for the CDR3 is TGTGCCAGTAGTACCCGGGACAGGGTTGTCAATGAGCAGTTCTTC.

On this clone itself: The junction differs from germline at one of its ends, possibly a read error. The V and J genes are TRBV7-9 and TRBJ1-2; maybe TRBD1 (6 bases). From germline, CDR1 is SEHNR and CDR2 FQNEAQ (reference sequence). This CDR3 contains 12 residues. The CDR3 coding sequence is TGTGCCAGCGGAACAGGGAAAGCTGGCGACACCTTC. Translating gives CASGTGKAGDTF.

The chain is built from TRBV5-1 and TRBJ1-1; 8 bases are a match to TRBD1. There are 16 residues in the CDR3. The J segment lost 2 bases and the V segment lost 0 bases, leaving 6 bases of the junction unmatched. Per germline, CDR1 SGHRS and CDR2 YFSETQ. CDR3 sequence: CASSLDWDRQNTEAFF. CDR3 bases: TGCGCCAGCAGCTTGGACTGGGACAGGCAAAACACTGAAGCTTTCTTT.

Only one count was recorded for this clone. The chain employs TRBV18 and TRBJ1-3, with D unresolved. CDR3 size: 14 residues. V lost 0 bases and J lost 4, with 7 bases in between. CDR1 and CDR2 (germline): KGHSH, LQKENI. The CDR3 sequence: CASSPPESGNTIYF. The CDR3 region has the DNA TGTGCCAGCTCACCACCGGAGTCCGGAAACACCATATATTTT.

The CDR3 DNA follows: TGTGCCAGCAGGGTCGGGGGGAGGGCCTACAATGAGCAGTTCTTC. It specifies CASRVGGRAYNEQFF. The chain employs TRBV5-4 and TRBJ2-1; 7 positions agree with TRBD2. V lost 5 bases and J lost 2; bases outside the gene matches: 7. The CDR3 is made up of 15 amino acids. Germline-derived CDR1 and CDR2 are SGHNT and YYREEE (reference sequence).

The chain combines TRBV19 with TRBJ2-2; no clear D. Trimming removed 2 bases from V and 4 bases from J, with 8 bases in between. Germline CDR1 LNHDA, CDR2 SQIVND (reference sequence). This CDR3 has 14 residues. The CDR3 protein is CASSIPVPTGELFF. In DNA, the CDR3 is TGTGCCAGTAGTATACCGGTCCCCACCGGGGAGCTGTTTTTT.

This clone was recorded only once. Its ends do not fully match the called genes, so a read error is possible. CDR3 DNA sequence: TGTGCTAGCAGCACAGGGGCCTACAATGAGCAGTTCTTC. This sequence encodes CASSTGAYNEQFF. The gene calls are TRBV7-7 and TRBJ2-1; 7 bases are shared with TRBD1. Germline V gene sequence: CDR1 SSHAT, CDR2 FNYEAQ (reference sequence). The CDR3 extends over 13 amino acids. Using reference TRBV7-7 and TRBJ2-1 for the parts outside the CDR3, the full variable domain is GAGVSQSPRYKVTKRGQDVTLRCDPISSHATLYWYQQALGQGPEFLTYFNYEAQPDKSGLPSDRFSAERPEGSISTLTIQRTEQRDSAMYRCASSTGAYNEQFFGPGTRLTVL.

This chain connects TRBV9 to TRBJ2-3; 10 bases line up with TRBD2. The CDR3 consists of 16 residues. Germline V lookup: CDR1 SGDLS, CDR2 YYNGEE. V lost 2 bases to trimming and J lost 2 bases; unmatched junction nucleotides: 5. The CDR3: CASSVGLAANTDTQYF. The CDR3 DNA reads as TGTGCCAGCAGCGTCGGACTAGCGGCTAACACAGATACGCAGTATTTT.

This clone has a single count. The chain recombines TRBV4-1 with TRBJ2-7, with TRBD1 matching 8 bases. Germline V gene data show CDR1 as MGHRA and CDR2 as YSYEKL. The V segment lost 3 bases and the J segment 3 bases; nucleotides outside the gene matches: 1. This CDR3 has 13 residues. The CDR3 sequence: CASSHGQGYEQYF. CDR3 DNA sequence: TGCGCCAGCAGCCATGGACAGGGCTACGAGCAGTACTTC.

This sequence joins TRBV5-4 and TRBJ1-2, with D perhaps TRBD1 (5 bases). CDR1 and CDR2 (germline): SGHNT, YYREEE (reference sequence). The CDR3 has 19 amino acids. Trimming removed 4 bases from V and 6 bases from J, with 31 bases in between. The chain's CDR3 is CASSGHLGLREGAGDGYTF. The CDR3 DNA sequence: TGTGCCAGCAGCGGTCATCTAGGCCTCCGGGAGGGAGCGGGGGATGGCTACACCTTC.

This clone was observed a few times. At one of its ends the junction is not consistent with the germline gene, which may arise from a read error. This specimen includes other DNA sequences encoding the same CDR3. This chain joins TRBV15 and TRBJ2-6, with 7 bases aligning to TRBD1. The germline gives CDR1 LNHNV, CDR2 YYDKDF (reference sequence). This CDR3 has 14 amino acids. CDR3 region: CATSKLQGSNVLTF. CDR3 DNA: TGTGCCACCAGTAAATTACAGGGGAGCAACGTCCTGACCTTC.

V usage is TRBV29-1 and J usage is TRBJ2-3; the match to TRBD1 covers 9 bases. CDR1 is SQVTM, CDR2 ANQGSEA, per germline. The CDR3 runs 13 residues. The V and J ends lost 7 bases and 4 bases, in that order; junction bases with no gene match: 6. CDR3 region: CSDTQGASDTQYF. CDR3 in DNA: TGCAGCGACACACAGGGGGCCTCAGATACGCAGTATTTT.